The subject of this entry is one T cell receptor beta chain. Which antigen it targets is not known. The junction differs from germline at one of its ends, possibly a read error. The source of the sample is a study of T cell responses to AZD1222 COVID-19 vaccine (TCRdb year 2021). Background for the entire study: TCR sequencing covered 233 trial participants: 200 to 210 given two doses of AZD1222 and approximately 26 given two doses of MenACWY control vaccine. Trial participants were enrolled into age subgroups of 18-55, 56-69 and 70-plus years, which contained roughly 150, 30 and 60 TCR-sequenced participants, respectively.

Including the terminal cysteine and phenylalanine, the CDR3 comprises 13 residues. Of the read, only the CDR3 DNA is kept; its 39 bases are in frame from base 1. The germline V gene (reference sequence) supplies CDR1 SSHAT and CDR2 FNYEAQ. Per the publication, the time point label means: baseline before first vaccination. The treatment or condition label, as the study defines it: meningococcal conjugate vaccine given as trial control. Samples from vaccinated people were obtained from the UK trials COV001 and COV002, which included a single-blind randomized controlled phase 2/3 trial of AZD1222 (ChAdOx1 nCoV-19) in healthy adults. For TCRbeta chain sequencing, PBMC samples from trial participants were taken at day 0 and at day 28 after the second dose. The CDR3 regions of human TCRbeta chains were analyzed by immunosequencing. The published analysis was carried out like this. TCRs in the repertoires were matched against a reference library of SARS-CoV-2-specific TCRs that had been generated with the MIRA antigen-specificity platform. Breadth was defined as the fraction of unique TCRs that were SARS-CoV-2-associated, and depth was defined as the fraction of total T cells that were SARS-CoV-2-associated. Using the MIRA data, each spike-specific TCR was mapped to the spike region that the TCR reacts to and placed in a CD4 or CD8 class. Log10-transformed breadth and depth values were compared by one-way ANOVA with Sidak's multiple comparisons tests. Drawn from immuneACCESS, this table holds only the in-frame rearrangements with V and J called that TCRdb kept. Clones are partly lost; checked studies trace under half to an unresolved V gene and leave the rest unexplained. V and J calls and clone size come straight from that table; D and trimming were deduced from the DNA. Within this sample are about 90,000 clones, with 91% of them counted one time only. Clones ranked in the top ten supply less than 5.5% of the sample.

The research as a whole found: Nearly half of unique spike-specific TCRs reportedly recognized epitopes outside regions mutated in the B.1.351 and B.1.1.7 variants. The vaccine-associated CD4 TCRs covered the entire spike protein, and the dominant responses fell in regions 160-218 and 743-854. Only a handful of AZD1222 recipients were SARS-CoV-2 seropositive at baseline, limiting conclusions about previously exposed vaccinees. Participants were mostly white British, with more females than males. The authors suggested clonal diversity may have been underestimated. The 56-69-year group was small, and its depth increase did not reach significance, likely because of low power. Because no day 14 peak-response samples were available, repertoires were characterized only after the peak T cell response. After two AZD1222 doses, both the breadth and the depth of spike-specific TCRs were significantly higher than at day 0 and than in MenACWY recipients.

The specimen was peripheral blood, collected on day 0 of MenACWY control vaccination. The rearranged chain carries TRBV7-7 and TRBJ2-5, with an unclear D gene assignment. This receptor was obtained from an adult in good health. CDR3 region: CASSLGPQETQYF. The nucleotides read TGTGCTAGCAGCTTAGGGCCACAAGAGACCCAGTACTTC. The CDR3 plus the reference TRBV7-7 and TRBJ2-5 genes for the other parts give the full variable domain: GAGVSQSPRYKVTKRGQDVTLRCDPISSHATLYWYQQALGQGPEFLTYFNYEAQPDKSGLPSDRFSAERPEGSISTLTIQRTEQRDSAMYRCASSLGPQETQYFGPGTRLLVL.